The 24 T cell receptor beta chains in this list originate from one sample, sequenced in a study of T cell changes during pregnancy in multiple sclerosis. Assay used: immunoSEQ multiplex PCR; TCRdb lists only in-frame clones, some missing. Among 27,000 or so clones, roughly 90% were seen once, and the ten largest hold around 8.1%. The starting material was CD8+ T cells from peripheral blood mononuclear cells, obtained in the second trimester of pregnancy. All receptors come from a female donor with multiple sclerosis, enrolled in a pregnancy study.

The chain recombines TRBV5-1 with TRBJ1-3; perhaps TRBD1 as D (6 bases). The V gene's germline CDR1 is SGHRS and CDR2 YFSETQ. There are 15 residues in the CDR3. V was pared by 4 bases and J by 0 bases, with 11 bases between. CDR3 in DNA: TGCGCCAGCAGCCGGGGCAGGGGCTCTGGAAACACCATATATTTT. The encoded protein is CASSRGRGSGNTIYF.

About this clone itself: This could be a read error, since a much larger clone is one nucleotide away. Other DNA sequences from this sample encode an identical CDR3 as well. The rearrangement links TRBV6-1 to TRBJ2-5, with TRBD2 matching 12 bases. The CDR3 runs 15 residues. Per germline, CDR1 MNHNS and CDR2 SASEGT. V was clipped by 2 bases and J by 5 bases; unmatched bases: 3. This CDR3 reads CASSELAGGQETQYF. The CDR3 region has the DNA TGTGCCAGCAGTGAACTAGCGGGGGGGCAGGAGACCCAGTACTTC.

This clone showed up just once. Sequence at one end of the junction differs from germline and may be a read error. This rearrangement joins TRBV6-6 to TRBJ2-7, with a possible D match to TRBD1 (6 bases). Germline values: CDR1 MNHNY, CDR2 SVGAGI (reference sequence). The CDR3 is made up of 16 amino acids. The CDR3 reads CASSYFEDRISSEQYF. In DNA form, the CDR3 reads TGTGCCAGCAGTTACTTCGAAGACAGGATTTCCTCCGAGCAGTACTTC.

This clone has just one count. The chain employs TRBV5-1 and TRBJ2-7; TRBD1 aligns across 9 bases. V trimming: 0 bases; J trimming: 7 bases; junction bases outside the gene matches: 8. The germline V gene encodes CDR1 SGHRS and CDR2 YFSETQ. This CDR3 has 15 amino acids. The CDR3 bases are TGCGCCAGCAGCTTGGAAACAGGGGGCTGGGGGGAGCAGTACTTC. Protein: CASSLETGGWGEQYF.

CDR3 sequence: CASSEYLAGNEQFF. The CDR3 nucleotides are TGTGCCAGCAGTGAATACCTAGCGGGCAATGAGCAGTTCTTC. The chain couples TRBV2 to TRBJ2-1; 8 bases map to TRBD2. The V segment lost 2 bases and the J segment 6 bases; nucleotides outside the gene matches: 3. Germline V CDR1 and CDR2: SNHLY, FYNNEI. This CDR3 comprises 14 residues. The full variable domain, rest sourced from reference TRBV2 and TRBJ2-1, is EPEVTQTPSHQVTQMGQEVILRCVPISNHLYFYWYRQILGQKVEFLVSFYNNEISEKSEIFDDQFSVERPDGSNFTLKIRSTKLEDSAMYFCASSEYLAGNEQFFGPGTRLTVL.

The rearrangement uses TRBV9 and TRBJ2-5, with 7 bases fitting TRBD2. Germline CDR1 SGDLS, CDR2 YYNGEE. The CDR3 has 16 residues. After removal of 3 bases from V and 1 base from J, the junction contained 9 bases not matched to a gene. The CDR3 region has the DNA TGTGCCAGCAGCGCCGCCGGCGGGGGTCGCCAAGAGACCCAGTACTTC. Translating gives CASSAAGGGRQETQYF.

The rearrangement uses TRBV11-1 and TRBJ1-1; TRBD1 matches at 7 bases. The CDR3 is 14 residues long. V lost 6 bases, J lost 1 base, and 5 bases stayed unmatched. Looked up from germline, CDR1 is SGHAT and CDR2 is FQDESV (reference sequence). CDR3 coding DNA: TGTGCCAGCAGAGCAGGGGGAGAGAACACTGAAGCTTTCTTT. Encoded protein: CASRAGGENTEAFF.

This clone was seen only a few times. V gene TRBV19 combines with J gene TRBJ1-1; D is uncertain. The CDR3 sequence is 15 residues long. V was trimmed by 1 base and J by 1 base, leaving 10 bases between them. The germline gives CDR1 LNHDA, CDR2 SQIVND (reference sequence). The CDR3 loop is CASSIVPGSNTEAFF. CDR3 DNA: TGTGCCAGTAGTATAGTTCCGGGGTCGAACACTGAAGCTTTCTTT.

This clone was seen a single time. The chain joins TRBV27 to TRBJ1-6; D not certain. Between the trimmed V and J ends, which lost 5 bases and 14 bases, there was a span of 16 bases. The CDR3 is 13 residues long. CDR1 is MNHEY and CDR2 is SMNVEV in the germline V gene (reference sequence). This CDR3 is CASSPAGRRALHF. The CDR3 DNA is TGTGCCAGCAGTCCGGCCGGAAGGCGGGCCCTCCACTTT.

The V call is TRBV19, the J call TRBJ2-7, with D possibly being TRBD2 (5 bases). CDR3 length equals 14 residues. From germline, CDR1 is LNHDA and CDR2 SQIVND (reference sequence). V was trimmed by 3 bases and J by 1 base, leaving 10 bases between them. This chain's CDR3 is CASSISGISYEQYF. CDR3 nucleotide sequence: TGTGCCAGTAGTATTTCGGGGATTTCCTACGAGCAGTACTTC. The whole variable domain, filled in from reference TRBV19 and TRBJ2-7, reads DGGITQSPKYLFRKEGQNVTLSCEQNLNHDAMYWYRQDPGQGLRLIYYSQIVNDFQKGDIAEGYSVSREKKESFPLTVTSAQKNPTAFYLCASSISGISYEQYFGPGTRLTVT.

The chain is built from TRBV4-3 and TRBJ1-6; no clear D. The germline V gene has CDR1 LGHNA and CDR2 YSLEER. The CDR3 is 14 amino acids. V gave up 1 base and J gave up 6 bases, with 7 bases separating them. The CDR3 coding sequence is TGCGCCAGCAGCCAAGGATGGGCTAATTCACCCCTCCACTTT. It encodes CASSQGWANSPLHF.

This sequence joins TRBV5-1 and TRBJ2-3; TRBD2 matches 11 bases. CDR1 is SGHRS, CDR2 YFSETQ, per germline. With V trimmed by 6 bases and J by 3 bases, 0 bases remained unmatched. CDR3 length equals 13 residues. The CDR3 here is CASTSGGTDTQYF. The DNA of the CDR3 is TGCGCCAGCACTAGCGGGGGGACAGATACGCAGTATTTT.

Ten or more counts support this clone. The genes are TRBV6-5 and TRBJ1-4, with 7 bases identical to TRBD1. The trim removed 3 bases at V and 8 bases at J, leaving 6 bases unmatched. This CDR3 has 14 residues. CDR1 and CDR2 (germline): MNHEY, SVGAGI. The CDR3 nucleotides are TGTGCCAGCAGTTATGGAGGGGGCAGGGAAAAACTGTTTTTT. It translates to CASSYGGGREKLFF.

The chain is built from TRBV7-9 and TRBJ2-1; perhaps TRBD2 as D (6 bases). With 4 bases removed from V and 7 bases from J, the gap between germline ends came to 23 bases. The CDR3 sequence is 17 residues long. The germline V gene encodes CDR1 SEHNR and CDR2 FQNEAQ (reference sequence). CDR3 nucleotides: TGTGCCAGCAGCTCCGCTCACCGACTAGATCTTAGTAATGAGCAGTTCTTC. Amino acids: CASSSAHRLDLSNEQFF.

J is TRBJ2-5 and V is TRBV15, with a tentative D call TRBD1 (6 bases). The CDR3 is 15 amino acids. Germline lookup yields CDR1 LNHNV and CDR2 YYDKDF (reference sequence). Trimming cost V 0 bases and J 5 bases, with 13 bases left between them. The DNA of the CDR3 is TGTGCCACCAGCAGAGACAGGGGTTCGGGGGAGACCCAGTACTTC. Translation gives CATSRDRGSGETQYF.

CDR3 sequence: CASSLGGGATDTQYF. CDR3 DNA sequence: TGTGCCAGCAGTTTAGGTGGCGGGGCCACAGATACGCAGTATTTT. The genes are TRBV28 and TRBJ2-3; TRBD2 might be the D (6 bases). The CDR3 extends over 15 amino acids. V shed 2 bases and J shed 2 bases, with 11 bases lying between them. Per germline, CDR1 MDHEN and CDR2 SYDVKM.

The chain joins TRBV6-4 to TRBJ2-6, with D perhaps matching TRBD1 (6 bases). CDR3 length equals 16 residues. Trimming removed 3 bases at V and 0 bases at J, with 9 bases between. Germline CDR1 is MRHNA and CDR2 is SNTAGT. CDR3 amino acids: CASSETGLSGANVLTF. Written as DNA, the CDR3 is TGTGCCAGCAGTGAAACAGGGCTCTCTGGGGCCAACGTCCTGACTTTC.

This chain uses TRBV5-6 with TRBJ1-6; the D gene is possibly TRBD1 (6 bases). The CDR3 is 14 amino acids. V lost 3 bases to trimming and J lost 10 bases, with 14 bases between them. Per germline, CDR1 SGHDT and CDR2 YYEEEE. The CDR3: CASSWEQGPSPLHF. Written as DNA, the CDR3 is TGTGCCAGCAGCTGGGAGCAGGGGCCCTCACCCCTCCACTTT.

V gene TRBV5-8 combines with J gene TRBJ1-1; 7 bases line up with TRBD1. Trimming took 3 bases from V and 8 from J; bases not matched to a gene: 4. CDR1 and CDR2 (germline): SGHTS, YDEGEE. The CDR3 has 12 residues. CDR3 in amino acids: CASSSVGGEAFF. The DNA of the CDR3 is TGTGCCAGCAGCTCGGTAGGGGGCGAAGCTTTCTTT.

The chain joins TRBV2 to TRBJ1-6; weak D call: TRBD1 (6 bases). The CDR3 is 15 residues long. The V gene's germline CDR1 is SNHLY and CDR2 FYNNEI. The V and J ends lost 6 bases and 4 bases respectively, with 13 bases between them. The CDR3: CASSVWTDYNSPLHF. The CDR3 coding sequence is TGTGCCAGCAGCGTATGGACAGATTATAATTCACCCCTCCACTTT.

The rearrangement uses TRBV6-1 and TRBJ2-6, with TRBD1 matching over 7 bases. The V segment lost 3 bases and the J segment 12 bases; nucleotides outside the gene matches: 5. CDR3 length: 13 residues. CDR1 and CDR2 (germline): MNHNS, SASEGT. The DNA of the CDR3 is TGTGCCAGCAGTGACACAGGGGACAGCGTCCTGACTTTC. Translated, it gives CASSDTGDSVLTF.

V usage is TRBV4-3 and J usage is TRBJ2-3; 7 bases line up with TRBD1. The CDR3 sequence is 16 residues long. V dropped 5 bases and J dropped 0; count of bases not matched to a gene: 8. Germline V gene data show CDR1 as LGHNA and CDR2 as YSLEER. The CDR3 protein is CASSDGTVRSTDTQYF. The CDR3, as DNA: TGCGCCAGCAGCGATGGGACAGTCCGAAGCACAGATACGCAGTATTTT.

The J gene is TRBJ2-6, the V gene TRBV5-8; 7 bases fit TRBD1. Germline trimming cut 2 bases from V and 0 bases from J; bases unmatched to any gene: 5. The CDR3 extends over 17 amino acids. Per germline, CDR1 SGHTS and CDR2 YDEGEE. CDR3 sequence (DNA): TGTGCCAGCAGCTTCGGACAGGTGCTCTCTGGGGCCAACGTCCTGACTTTC. As protein: CASSFGQVLSGANVLTF.

This clone was seen more than once but under ten times. The CDR3: CANERGLYSYEQYF. In DNA, the CDR3 is TGTGCCAACGAAAGGGGGCTGTACTCCTACGAGCAGTACTTC. This chain links TRBV2 with TRBJ2-7; 7 bases are a match to TRBD1. The CDR3 has 14 amino acids. Germline CDR1 and CDR2: SNHLY and FYNNEI. V was pared by 10 bases and J by 0 bases, with 9 bases of the junction left unmatched.